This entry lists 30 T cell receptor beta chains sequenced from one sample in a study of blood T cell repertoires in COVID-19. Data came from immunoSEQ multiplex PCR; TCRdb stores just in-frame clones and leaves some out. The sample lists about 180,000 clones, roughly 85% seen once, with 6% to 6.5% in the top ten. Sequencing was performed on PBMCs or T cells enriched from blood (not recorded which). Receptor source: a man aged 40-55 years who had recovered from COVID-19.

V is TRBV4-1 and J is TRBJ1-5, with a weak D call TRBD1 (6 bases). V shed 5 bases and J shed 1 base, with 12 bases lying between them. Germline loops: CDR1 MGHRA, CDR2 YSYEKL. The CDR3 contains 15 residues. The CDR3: CASSFNDRSNQPQHF. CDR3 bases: TGCGCCAGCAGCTTCAATGACAGGAGCAATCAGCCCCAGCATTTT.

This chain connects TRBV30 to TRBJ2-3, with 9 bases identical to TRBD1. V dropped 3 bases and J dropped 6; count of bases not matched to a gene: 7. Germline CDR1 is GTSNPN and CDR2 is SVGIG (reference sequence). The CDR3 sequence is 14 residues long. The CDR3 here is CAWSVAQGADTQYF. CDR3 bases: TGTGCCTGGAGCGTGGCACAGGGGGCTGATACGCAGTATTTT.

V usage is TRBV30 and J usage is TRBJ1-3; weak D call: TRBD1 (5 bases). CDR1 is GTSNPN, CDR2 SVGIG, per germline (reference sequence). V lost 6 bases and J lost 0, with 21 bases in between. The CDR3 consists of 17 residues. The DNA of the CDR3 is TGTGCCTGCTCAGGGTCCGACCTAGGGTTCTCTGGAAACACCATATATTTT. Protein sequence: CACSGSDLGFSGNTIYF.

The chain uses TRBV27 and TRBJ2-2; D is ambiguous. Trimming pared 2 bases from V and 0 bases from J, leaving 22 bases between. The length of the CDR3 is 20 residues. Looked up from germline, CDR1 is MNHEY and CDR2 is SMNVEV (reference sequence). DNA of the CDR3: TGTGCCAGCAGTTTAAGGTCTAGTTGGCTCCCAACGACGAACACCGGGGAGCTGTTTTTT. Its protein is CASSLRSSWLPTTNTGELFF.

This CDR3 is CASSLTSGTVSEQYF. The CDR3 coding sequence is TGTGCCAGCAGCCTGACTAGCGGGACGGTAAGCGAGCAGTACTTC. The chain is built from TRBV7-6 and TRBJ2-7; TRBD2 matches 11 bases. The germline V gene encodes CDR1 SGHVS and CDR2 FNYEAQ. J lost 6 bases, V lost 5 bases, and 9 bases had no gene match. The CDR3 length is 15 residues. Filled out from reference TRBV7-6 and TRBJ2-7, the complete variable domain reads GAGVSQSPRYKVTKRGQDVALRCDPISGHVSLYWYRQALGQGPEFLTYFNYEAQQDKSGLPNDRFSAERPEGSISTLTIQRTEQRDSAMYRCASSLTSGTVSEQYFGPGTRLTVT.

CDR3 protein: CASSPQGLAGKLDTQYF. The CDR3 region has the DNA TGTGCCAGCAGCCCGCAAGGACTAGCGGGAAAATTGGATACGCAGTATTTT. The chain employs TRBV3-1 (or the pseudogene TRBV3-2) and TRBJ2-3; TRBD2 matches 12 bases. The CDR3 runs 17 residues. V trimming: 4 bases; J trimming: 6 bases; junction bases outside the gene matches: 11. Germline V gene lookup returns CDR1 LGHDT and CDR2 YNNKEL (reference sequence).

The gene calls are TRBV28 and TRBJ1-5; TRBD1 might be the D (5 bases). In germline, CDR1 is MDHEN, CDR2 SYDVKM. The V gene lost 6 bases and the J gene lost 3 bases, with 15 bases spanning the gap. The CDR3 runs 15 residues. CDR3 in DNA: TGTGCCAGCAGGCGGGACGCCCTTTACAATCAGCCCCAGCATTTT. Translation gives CASRRDALYNQPQHF.

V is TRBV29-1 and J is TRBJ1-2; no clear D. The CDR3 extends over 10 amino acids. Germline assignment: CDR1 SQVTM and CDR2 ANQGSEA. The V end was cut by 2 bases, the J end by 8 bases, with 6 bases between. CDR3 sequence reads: CSVEPPGYTF. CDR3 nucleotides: TGCAGCGTTGAACCCCCAGGCTACACCTTC. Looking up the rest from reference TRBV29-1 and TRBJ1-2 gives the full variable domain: SAVISQKPSRDICQRGTSLTIQCQVDSQVTMMFWYRQQPGQSLTLIATANQGSEATYESGFVIDKFPISRPNLTFSTLTVSNMSPEDSSIYLCSVEPPGYTFGSGTRLTVV.

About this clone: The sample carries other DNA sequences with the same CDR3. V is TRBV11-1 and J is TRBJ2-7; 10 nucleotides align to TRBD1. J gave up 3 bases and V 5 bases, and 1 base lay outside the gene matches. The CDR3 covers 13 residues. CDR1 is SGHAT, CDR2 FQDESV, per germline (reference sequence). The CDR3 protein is CASSRDRGYEQYF. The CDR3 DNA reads TGTGCCAGCAGCCGGGACAGGGGCTACGAGCAGTACTTC.

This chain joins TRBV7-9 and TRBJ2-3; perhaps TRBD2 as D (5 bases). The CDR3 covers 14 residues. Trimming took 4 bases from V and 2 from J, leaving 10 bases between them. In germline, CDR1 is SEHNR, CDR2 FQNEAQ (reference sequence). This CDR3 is CASSSLDFTDTQYF. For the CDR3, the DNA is TGTGCCAGCAGCTCCCTGGACTTCACAGATACGCAGTATTTT.

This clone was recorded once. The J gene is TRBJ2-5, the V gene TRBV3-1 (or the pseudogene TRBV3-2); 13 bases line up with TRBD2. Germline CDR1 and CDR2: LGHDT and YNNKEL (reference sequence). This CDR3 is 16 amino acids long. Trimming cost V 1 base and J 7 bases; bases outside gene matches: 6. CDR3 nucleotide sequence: TGTGCCAGCAGCCAAGTAAGGACTAGCGGGGGTGGGACCCAGTACTTC. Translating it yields CASSQVRTSGGGTQYF.

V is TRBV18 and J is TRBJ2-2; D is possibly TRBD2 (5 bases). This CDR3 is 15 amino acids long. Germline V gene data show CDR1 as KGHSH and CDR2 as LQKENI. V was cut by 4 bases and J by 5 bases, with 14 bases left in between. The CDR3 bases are TGTGCCAGCTCACACCGGACTCAAGGAACCGGGGAGCTGTTTTTT. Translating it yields CASSHRTQGTGELFF.

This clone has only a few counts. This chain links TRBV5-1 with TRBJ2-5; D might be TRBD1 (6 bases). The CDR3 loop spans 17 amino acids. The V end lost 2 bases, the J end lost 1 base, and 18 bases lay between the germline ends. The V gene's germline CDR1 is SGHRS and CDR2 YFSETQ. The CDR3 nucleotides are TGCGCCAGCAGCTTTAAAGCAGGGGTCAGCAGCCAAGAGACCCAGTACTTC. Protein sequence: CASSFKAGVSSQETQYF.

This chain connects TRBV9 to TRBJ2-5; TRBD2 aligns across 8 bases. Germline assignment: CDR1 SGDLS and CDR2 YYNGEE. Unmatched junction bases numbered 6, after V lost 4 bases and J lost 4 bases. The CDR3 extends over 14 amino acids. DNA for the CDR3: TGTGCCAGCAGCCACGGGGGGGGTCTAGAGACCCAGTACTTC. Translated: CASSHGGGLETQYF.

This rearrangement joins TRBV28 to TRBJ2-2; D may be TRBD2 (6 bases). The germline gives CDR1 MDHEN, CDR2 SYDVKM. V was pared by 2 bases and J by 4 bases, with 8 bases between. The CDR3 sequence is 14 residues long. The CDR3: CASSLAGRTGELFF. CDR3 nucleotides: TGTGCCAGCAGTTTAGCGGGACGCACCGGGGAGCTGTTTTTT.

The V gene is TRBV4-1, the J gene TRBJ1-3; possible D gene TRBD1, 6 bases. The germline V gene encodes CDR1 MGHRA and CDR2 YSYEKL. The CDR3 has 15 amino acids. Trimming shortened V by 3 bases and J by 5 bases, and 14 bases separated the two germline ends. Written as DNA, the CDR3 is TGCGCCAGCAGCCAGAGGACAGCTGAAAGAAACACCATATATTTT. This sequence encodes CASSQRTAERNTIYF.

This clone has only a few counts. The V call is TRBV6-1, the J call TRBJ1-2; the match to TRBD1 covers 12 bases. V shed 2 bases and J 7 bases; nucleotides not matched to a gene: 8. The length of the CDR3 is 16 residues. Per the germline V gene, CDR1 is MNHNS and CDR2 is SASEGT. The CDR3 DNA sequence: TGTGCCAGCAGTGAACCGGGACAGGGGGCGTATAGTGGCTACACCTTC. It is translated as CASSEPGQGAYSGYTF.

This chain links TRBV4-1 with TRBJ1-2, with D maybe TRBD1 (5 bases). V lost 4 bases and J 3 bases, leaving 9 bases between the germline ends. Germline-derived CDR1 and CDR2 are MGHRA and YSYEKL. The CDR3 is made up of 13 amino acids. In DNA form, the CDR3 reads TGCGCCAGCAGCCCGGGGGAGGACTATGGCTACACCTTC. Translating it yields CASSPGEDYGYTF.

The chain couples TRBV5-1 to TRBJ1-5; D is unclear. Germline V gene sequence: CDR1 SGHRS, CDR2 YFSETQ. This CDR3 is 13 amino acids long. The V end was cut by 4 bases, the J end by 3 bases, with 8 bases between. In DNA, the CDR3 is TGCGCCAGCAGCGCGGGGTTCAATCAGCCCCAGCATTTT. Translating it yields CASSAGFNQPQHF.

This CDR3 is CASSTRPSWDRGTYEQYF. As DNA, the CDR3 is TGTGCCAGTAGTACTCGGCCCTCCTGGGACAGGGGAACCTACGAGCAGTACTTC. The genes are TRBV19 and TRBJ2-7; TRBD1 aligns across 10 bases. J was trimmed by 2 bases and V by 4 bases; bases with no gene match: 14. The CDR3 loop spans 18 amino acids. Germline CDR1 and CDR2: LNHDA and SQIVND (reference sequence).

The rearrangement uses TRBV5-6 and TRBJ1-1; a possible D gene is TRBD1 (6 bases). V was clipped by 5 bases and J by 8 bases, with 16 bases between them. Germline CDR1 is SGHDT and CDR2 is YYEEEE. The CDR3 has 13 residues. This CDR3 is CASRPGTLSEAFF. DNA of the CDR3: TGTGCCAGCAGACCGGGGACACTTAGCGAAGCTTTCTTT.

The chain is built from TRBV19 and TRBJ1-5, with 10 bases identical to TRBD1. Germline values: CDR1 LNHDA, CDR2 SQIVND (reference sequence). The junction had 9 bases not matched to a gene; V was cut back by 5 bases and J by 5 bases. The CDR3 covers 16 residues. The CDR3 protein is CASSSGRDRGHQPQHF. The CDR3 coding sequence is TGTGCCAGTAGTTCAGGCCGGGACAGGGGACATCAGCCCCAGCATTTT.

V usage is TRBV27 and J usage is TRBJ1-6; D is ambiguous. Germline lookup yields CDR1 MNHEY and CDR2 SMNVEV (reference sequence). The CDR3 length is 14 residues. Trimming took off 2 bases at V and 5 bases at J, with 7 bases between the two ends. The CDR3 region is CASSLKTDNSPLHF. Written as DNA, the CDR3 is TGTGCCAGCAGTTTAAAAACGGATAATTCACCCCTCCACTTT.

The CDR3: CASSQSTGGGTSYSPLHF. The CDR3 bases are TGTGCCAGCAGCCAATCGACAGGGGGCGGTACGTCATATTCACCCCTCCACTTT. This chain links TRBV3-1 (or the pseudogene TRBV3-2) with TRBJ1-6, with 10 bases fitting TRBD1. Germline CDR1 and CDR2: LGHDT and YNNKEL (reference sequence). After removal of 2 bases from V and 8 bases from J, the junction contained 12 bases not matched to a gene. CDR3 size: 18 residues.

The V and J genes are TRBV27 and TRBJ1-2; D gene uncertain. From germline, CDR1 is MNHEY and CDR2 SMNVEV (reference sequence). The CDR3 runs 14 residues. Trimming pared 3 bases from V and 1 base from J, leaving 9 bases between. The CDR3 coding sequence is TGTGCCAGCAGTTTTTCAGGATTTAACTATGGCTACACCTTC. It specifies CASSFSGFNYGYTF.

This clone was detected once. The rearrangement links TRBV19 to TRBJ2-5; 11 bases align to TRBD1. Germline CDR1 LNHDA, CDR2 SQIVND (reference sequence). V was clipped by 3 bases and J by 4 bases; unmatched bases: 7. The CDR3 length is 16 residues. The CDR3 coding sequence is TGTGCCAGTAGTATCTCCGGACAGGGGGCTGGAGAGACCCAGTACTTC. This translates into CASSISGQGAGETQYF.

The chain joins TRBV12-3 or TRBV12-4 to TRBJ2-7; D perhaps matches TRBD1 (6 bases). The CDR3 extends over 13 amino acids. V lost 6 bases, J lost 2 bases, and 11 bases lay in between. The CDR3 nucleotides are TGTGCCAGCAGGTGGACAGCAGCCTACGAGCAGTACTTC. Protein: CASRWTAAYEQYF.

CDR3 protein: CASSPQGSAEKLFF. The CDR3 DNA follows: TGTGCCAGCAGCCCCCAGGGTTCGGCTGAAAAACTGTTTTTT. This chain uses TRBV11-2 with TRBJ1-4; tentative D call: TRBD1 (5 bases). Germline CDR1 is SGHAT and CDR2 is FQNNGV. Trimming shortened V by 5 bases and J by 7 bases, and 14 bases separated the two germline ends. The length of the CDR3 is 14 residues.

The CDR3 protein is CASSHGGLNQPQHF. In nucleotides, the CDR3 is TGTGCCAGCAGCCACGGAGGGCTCAATCAGCCCCAGCATTTT. The genes are TRBV7-2 and TRBJ1-5; unclear D gene. The germline gives CDR1 SGHTA, CDR2 FQGNSA. The CDR3 is made up of 14 amino acids. With 5 bases removed from V and 3 bases from J, the gap between germline ends came to 11 bases.

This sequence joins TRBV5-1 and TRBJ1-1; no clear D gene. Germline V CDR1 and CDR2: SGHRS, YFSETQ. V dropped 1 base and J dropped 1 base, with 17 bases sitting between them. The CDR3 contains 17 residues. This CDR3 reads CASSLRGAGSPNTEAFF. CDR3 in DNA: TGCGCCAGCAGCTTGAGAGGAGCGGGCAGCCCGAACACTGAAGCTTTCTTT.